The rows below give T cell receptor beta chains drawn from one sample of a study of beta chain features in type 1 diabetes. Sequencing was performed with immunoSEQ multiplex PCR; in TCRdb, only in-frame clones are kept and a portion is missing. The sample includes about 130,000 clones, 9.2% of them seen just once. Sequenced material: central memory CD4+ T cells from blood. The receptors stem from a man in his late teens or twenties in good health. CDR3s include the opening cysteine and the closing phenylalanine or tryptophan. The D gene is left open where the match is weak. Clone sizes are given selectively: once, few, many, or a class where the clone is expanded.

abundance,j_gene,v_gene,d_gene,CDR3aa,CDR3nt
many,TRBJ2-5,TRBV5-4,NA,CASSLSGSPQETQYF,TGTGCCAGCAGCTTGTCGGGGTCCCCACAAGAGACCCAGTACTTC
few,TRBJ2-3,TRBV7-9,NA,CASRASVADTQYF,TGTGCCAGCAGGGCTAGCGTTGCAGATACGCAGTATTTT
many,TRBJ1-1,TRBV5-1,NA,CASSSGTANTEAFF,TGCGCCAGCAGCTCAGGGACTGCGAACACTGAAGCTTTCTTT
NA,TRBJ2-3,TRBV30,NA,CAIDLRSTDTQYF,TGTGCTATTGACTTACGCAGCACAGATACGCAGTATTTT
few,TRBJ1-6,TRBV7-2,TRBD1,CASSSPNRGLNSPLHF,TGTGCCAGCAGCTCCCCGAACAGGGGGCTCAATTCACCCCTCCACTTT
NA,TRBJ1-5,TRBV6-5,NA,CASSFSGEGQPQHF,TGTGCCAGCAGTTTCTCGGGGGAGGGTCAGCCCCAGCATTTT
NA,TRBJ2-7,TRBV14,NA,CASSQFFRAGSYEQYF,TGTGCCAGCAGCCAATTTTTCAGGGCAGGATCCTACGAGCAGTACTTC
few,TRBJ2-5,TRBV7-9,NA,CASSLGPGGETQYF,TGTGCCAGCAGCTTAGGACCCGGCGGAGAGACCCAGTACTTC
many,TRBJ2-1,TRBV5-4,NA,CASSSAGGGNEQFF,TGTGCCAGCAGCTCGGCCGGGGGTGGCAATGAGCAGTTCTTC
few,TRBJ2-3,TRBV4-1,NA,CASSQFYSYTDTQYF,TGCGCCAGCAGCCAATTTTACAGCTACACAGATACGCAGTATTTT
few,TRBJ2-1,TRBV18,NA,CASSLLTGSSYNEQFF,TGTGCCAGCTCACTACTTACGGGGAGCTCCTACAATGAGCAGTTCTTC
many,TRBJ2-4,TRBV9,NA,CASSVTVSNIQYF,TGTGCCAGCAGCGTAACGGTTTCGAACATTCAGTACTTC
few,TRBJ2-7,TRBV5-1,NA,CASSLAPDMSYEQYF,TGCGCCAGCAGCTTGGCCCCGGACATGTCCTACGAGCAGTACTTC
few,TRBJ2-7,TRBV2,TRBD1,CASSRDREHEQYF,TGTGCCAGCAGCCGGGACAGGGAACACGAGCAGTACTTC
NA,TRBJ2-7,TRBV6-1,TRBD1,CASSRTGPSSYEQYF,TGTGCCAGCAGCAGGACAGGCCCTAGCTCCTACGAGCAGTACTTC
NA,TRBJ2-7,TRBV7-9,TRBD2,CASSSAGTSVAVHEQYF,TGTGCCAGCAGCTCAGCCGGGACTAGTGTAGCTGTCCACGAGCAGTACTTC
NA,TRBJ2-5,TRBV15,NA,CATSRGQVQETQYF,TGTGCCACCAGCAGAGGACAGGTCCAAGAGACCCAGTACTTC
NA,TRBJ2-7,TRBV7-2,TRBD1,CASRSPTGSTIEQYF,TGTGCCAGCAGAAGTCCGACAGGGTCAACTATCGAGCAGTACTTC
few,TRBJ2-3,TRBV7-2,NA,CASSPPTGFPTDTQYF,TGTGCCAGCAGTCCTCCGACGGGGTTCCCCACAGATACGCAGTATTTT
few,TRBJ2-1,TRBV7-8,TRBD1,CASSPRTGEDNEQFF,TGTGCCAGCAGCCCCCGGACAGGGGAGGACAATGAGCAGTTCTTC
few,TRBJ2-7,TRBV30,NA,CAWSSGNYEQYF,TGTGCCTGGAGTTCAGGGAATTACGAGCAGTACTTC
few,TRBJ2-3,TRBV7-6,TRBD2,CASSPRLAGASTDTQYF,TGTGCCAGCAGCCCGAGACTAGCGGGGGCCAGCACAGATACGCAGTATTTT
NA,TRBJ1-3,TRBV7-8,NA,CASSLGAGFGGNTIYF,TGTGCCAGCAGCTTAGGGGCAGGGTTTGGAGGAAACACCATATATTTT
NA,TRBJ2-1,TRBV19,TRBD2,CASMTSGGNEQFF,TGTGCCAGTATGACTAGCGGGGGCAATGAGCAGTTCTTC
many,TRBJ1-1,TRBV7-9,NA,CASSLGPGNTEAFF,TGTGCCAGCAGCTTAGGCCCGGGTAACACTGAAGCTTTCTTT
few,TRBJ2-7,TRBV5-1,NA,CASSRDTTRTDEQYF,TGCGCCAGCAGCAGGGACACGACCCGGACGGACGAGCAGTACTTC
NA,TRBJ1-2,TRBV20-1,NA,CSAAGNYGYTF,TGCAGTGCGGCGGGCAACTATGGCTACACCTTC
NA,TRBJ2-5,TRBV30,NA,CAWSVGGEETQYF,TGTGCCTGGAGTGTGGGGGGAGAGGAGACCCAGTACTTC
NA,TRBJ1-2,TRBV28,NA,CASSFSEYGYTF,TGTGCCAGCAGTTTTTCCGAGTATGGCTACACCTTC
many,TRBJ2-1,TRBV7-9,NA,CASSTGGDEQFF,TGTGCCAGCAGCACCGGAGGGGATGAGCAGTTCTTC
few,TRBJ1-4,TRBV5-4,TRBD1,CASSLEGAEKLFF,TGTGCCAGCAGCTTGGAGGGGGCTGAAAAACTGTTTTTT
NA,TRBJ2-2,TRBV6-1,NA,CASSGSGAGELFF,TGTGCCAGCAGTGGTTCGGGAGCCGGGGAGCTGTTTTTT
few,TRBJ2-3,TRBV7-9,TRBD2,CASSYPAGGQRDTQYF,TGTGCCAGCAGCTACCCAGCGGGGGGCCAGAGAGATACGCAGTATTTT
few,TRBJ2-1,TRBV5-1,NA,CASSLIPGSYNEQFF,TGCGCCAGCAGCTTGATCCCGGGTTCCTACAATGAGCAGTTCTTC
NA,TRBJ2-2,TRBV7-9,TRBD1,CASSRTGRTGELFF,TGTGCCAGCAGCCGGACAGGGAGAACCGGGGAGCTGTTTTTT
NA,TRBJ1-6,TRBV11-3,NA,CASSLAGDGSPLHF,TGTGCCAGCAGCTTAGCGGGGGATGGCTCACCCCTCCACTTT
few,TRBJ2-5,TRBV4-2,TRBD1,CASSAGQGDGLGETQYF,TGTGCCAGCAGCGCGGGACAGGGGGATGGCTTGGGGGAGACCCAGTACTTC
NA,TRBJ1-2,TRBV5-1,TRBD1,CASNVTGDNYGYTF,TGCGCCAGCAACGTAACAGGGGACAACTATGGCTACACCTTC